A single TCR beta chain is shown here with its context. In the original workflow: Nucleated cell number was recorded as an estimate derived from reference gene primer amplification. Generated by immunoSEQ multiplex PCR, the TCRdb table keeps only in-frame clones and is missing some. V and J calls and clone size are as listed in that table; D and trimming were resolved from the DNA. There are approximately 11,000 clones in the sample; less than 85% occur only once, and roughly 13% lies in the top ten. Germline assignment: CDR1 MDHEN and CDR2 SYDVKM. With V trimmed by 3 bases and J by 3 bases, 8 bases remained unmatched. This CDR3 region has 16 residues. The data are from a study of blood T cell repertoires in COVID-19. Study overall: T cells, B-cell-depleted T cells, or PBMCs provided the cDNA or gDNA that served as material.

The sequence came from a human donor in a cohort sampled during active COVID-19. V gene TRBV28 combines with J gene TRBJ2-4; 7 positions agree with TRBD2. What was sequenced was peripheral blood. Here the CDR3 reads CASSFPREGDKNIQYF. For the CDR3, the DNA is TGTGCCAGCAGTTTCCCCAGGGAGGGTGACAAAAACATTCAGTACTTC.